A single count supports the clone carrying this T cell receptor beta chain. The table came from immunoSEQ multiplex PCR; TCRdb's copy has only in-frame clones and leaves some out. The table shows 88,000 or so clones, with approximately 90% occurring only once. The sample belongs to a study of T cells after somatic rescue of genetic block. CDR1 is SGDLS and CDR2 is YYNGEE in the germline V gene. The CDR3 loop spans 14 amino acids. V lost 4 bases to trimming and J lost 5 bases, with 15 bases between them. This sequence was found in a woman under 30. Source material: peripheral blood mononuclear cells (PBMCs). The rearrangement links TRBV9 to TRBJ2-5; D is uncertain. CDR3 in amino acids: CASSPQTVPETQYF. The DNA of the CDR3 is TGTGCCAGCAGCCCACAGACGGTCCCGGAGACCCAGTACTTC.